These 15 T cell receptor beta chains share one sample of origin, sequenced in a study of Ad26.COV2.S vaccination and SARS-CoV-2 variants (dated by TCRdb to the early 2020s). This sample's treatment or condition label indicates: around 19 received Ad26.COV2.S at low or high dose, single or two shots; about 5 received placebo; per-sample allocation not given. Repertoires of vaccine and placebo recipients were sequenced from samples collected on day 63 after the first injection. Libraries came from the immunoSEQ multiplex PCR assay. TCRdb limited this immuneACCESS table to in-frame rearrangements with V and J called. A share of clones is missing; checked studies link under half to unresolved V genes, and the rest is unexplained. Present in this sample are fewer than 400,000 clones, 86% of which were seen just once. Of the sample, 1.5% to 2.5% falls within the top ten clones. Sample: peripheral blood, taken in a trial of Ad26.COV2.S vaccine versus placebo. All receptors come from a person between 18 and 65 years old who received the Ad26.COV2.S COVID-19 vaccine or a placebo.

CDR3 sequence reads: CASSLERALAYEQYF. DNA for the CDR3: TGCGCCAGCAGCTTGGAGCGGGCCCTGGCCTACGAGCAGTACTTC. The rearrangement uses TRBV5-1 and TRBJ2-7; possible D gene TRBD2, 6 bases. The germline V gene encodes CDR1 SGHRS and CDR2 YFSETQ. The CDR3 is 15 amino acids. V was cut by 0 bases and J by 2 bases, with 12 bases left in between.

In DNA form, the CDR3 reads TGTGCCAGCCAAAAAGACGCGCTCTACGAGCAGTACTTC. It yields the protein CASQKDALYEQYF. This rearrangement joins TRBV5-6 to TRBJ2-7, with D hard to call. V was clipped by 7 bases and J by 3 bases, with 14 bases between them. CDR1 is SGHDT and CDR2 is YYEEEE in the germline V gene. The CDR3 loop spans 13 amino acids. Full variable domain (missing parts from reference TRBV5-6 and TRBJ2-7): DAGVTQSPTHLIKTRGQQVTLRCSPKSGHDTVSWYQQALGQGPQFIFQYYEEEERQRGNFPDRFSGHQFPNYSSELNVNALLLGDSALYLCASQKDALYEQYFGPGTRLTVT.

The CDR3 region has the DNA TGTGCCAGCAGTTACGATTCAGGGGGGGCGGATACGCAGTATTTT. The encoded protein is CASSYDSGGADTQYF. The chain uses TRBV6-2 or TRBV6-3 and TRBJ2-3, with D perhaps assigned TRBD1 or TRBD2 (7 bases each). CDR1 is MNHEY and CDR2 is SVGEGT in the germline V gene. This CDR3 comprises 15 residues. V was cut by 2 bases and J by 6 bases, with 15 bases left in between.

The chain has TRBV4-1 and TRBJ2-7; D unclear. The CDR3 has 17 residues. Trimming shortened V by 0 bases and J by 1 base, and 16 bases separated the two germline ends. CDR1 is MGHRA and CDR2 is YSYEKL in the germline V gene. The CDR3 nucleotides read TGCGCCAGCAGCCAAGAGACCGTGGCAGCGAATTCCTACGAGCAGTACTTC. It specifies CASSQETVAANSYEQYF.

This chain joins TRBV6-5 and TRBJ1-2; 11 bases are shared with TRBD1. V was clipped by 4 bases and J by 7 bases; unmatched bases: 5. The CDR3 has 14 amino acids. CDR1 and CDR2 (germline): MNHEY, SVGAGI. The CDR3 region is CASSFRTGGGGYTF. CDR3 sequence (DNA): TGTGCCAGCAGTTTCAGGACAGGGGGCGGTGGCTACACCTTC.

V usage is TRBV2 and J usage is TRBJ2-2, with 11 nucleotides matching TRBD2. Germline V gives CDR1 SNHLY, CDR2 FYNNEI. The CDR3 sequence is 16 residues long. The V and J ends lost 2 bases and 4 bases, in that order; junction bases with no gene match: 3. As DNA, the CDR3 is TGTGCCAGCAGTGAACTGACTAGCGGGGCCACCGGGGAGCTGTTTTTT. As protein: CASSELTSGATGELFF.

The V gene is TRBV4-1, the J gene TRBJ1-5, with no clear D. Germline CDR1 is MGHRA and CDR2 is YSYEKL. V lost 0 bases to trimming and J lost 5 bases, with 8 bases between them. The CDR3 consists of 14 residues. The CDR3 sequence: CASSQDSGDQPQHF. For the CDR3, the DNA is TGCGCCAGCAGCCAAGATTCGGGCGATCAGCCCCAGCATTTT.

This clone appeared a single time. The chain carries TRBV30 and TRBJ1-1; the match to TRBD1 covers 7 bases. Per the germline V gene, CDR1 is GTSNPN and CDR2 is SVGIG (reference sequence). With 0 bases clipped from V and 4 bases from J, the junction kept 5 bases outside the gene matches. The CDR3 runs 14 residues. The CDR3, as DNA: TGTGCCTGGAGTGTACTCAGGGGGGGCACTGAAGCTTTCTTT. Its translation: CAWSVLRGGTEAFF.

The rearrangement joins TRBV7-6 to TRBJ2-1, with 11 bases aligning to TRBD2. CDR1 and CDR2 from the germline V gene are SGHVS and FNYEAQ. With V trimmed by 0 bases and J by 5 bases, 3 bases remained unmatched. The CDR3 has 16 amino acids. CDR3 in amino acids: CASSLALAGVNNEQFF. The CDR3 nucleotides are TGTGCCAGCAGCTTAGCACTAGCGGGGGTGAACAATGAGCAGTTCTTC.

About this clone: Given the absence of the conserved phenylalanine or tryptophan at the CDR3 end, a read error is likely. The DNA is left out, because the CDR3 cannot be placed on it with certainty; the CDR3 is given as TCRdb lists it. The CDR3 here is CASSHPGGP. The V and J genes are TRBV23-1 and TRBJ1-5. TRBV23-1 is an ORF, with its function uncertain. Including both end residues, the CDR3 is 9 amino acids long.

The CDR3 DNA reads TGTGCCAGCAGCCGACAGGGCACAGATACGCAGTATTTT. Translation gives CASSRQGTDTQYF. This chain joins TRBV6-5 and TRBJ2-3, with D perhaps TRBD1 (6 bases). V was clipped by 6 bases and J by 1 base, with 8 bases between them. The CDR3 runs 13 residues. Germline-derived CDR1 and CDR2 are MNHEY and SVGAGI.

The chain carries TRBV20-1 and TRBJ2-7, with D possibly TRBD2 on 5 matching bases. The CDR3 sequence is 12 residues long. From germline, CDR1 is DFQATT and CDR2 SNEGSKA (reference sequence). The V and J ends lost 3 bases and 5 bases respectively, with 11 bases between them. Here the CDR3 DNA reads TGCAGTGCTAGTCGGGGTTCAGACGAGCAGTACTTC. It translates to CSASRGSDEQYF.

The chain couples TRBV5-1 to TRBJ2-7; D gene unclear. The CDR3 has 15 residues. In germline, CDR1 is SGHRS, CDR2 YFSETQ. The germline V and J ends were trimmed by 1 base and 3 bases, with 14 bases remaining between them. The CDR3 bases are TGCGCCAGCAGCTTGTCCACTCGAGGAGACTACGAGCAGTACTTC. It encodes CASSLSTRGDYEQYF.

The chain employs TRBV2 and TRBJ1-1; D might be TRBD1 (6 bases). The germline V and J ends were trimmed by 6 bases and 0 bases, with 14 bases remaining between them. CDR1 is SNHLY and CDR2 is FYNNEI in the germline V gene. The CDR3 has 15 residues. The CDR3 DNA sequence: TGTGCCAGCAGGACGACGAGGGGGATGAACACTGAAGCTTTCTTT. Amino acids: CASRTTRGMNTEAFF.

This chain joins TRBV27 and TRBJ2-7; D may correspond to TRBD1 or TRBD2 (5 bases each). This CDR3 has 13 residues. The germline V and J ends were trimmed by 6 bases and 7 bases, with 16 bases remaining between them. Looked up from germline, CDR1 is MNHEY and CDR2 is SMNVEV (reference sequence). CDR3 DNA: TGTGCCAGCAGGCGAGGGGATTTAATTGAGCAGTACTTC. Translating gives CASRRGDLIEQYF.